This T cell receptor (beta chain) was captured in a study of T cell responses to AZD1222 COVID-19 vaccine. CDR3 length: 13 residues. Per germline, CDR1 KGHSH and CDR2 LQKENI. V was clipped by 2 bases and J by 3 bases, with 8 bases between them. Generated by immunoSEQ multiplex PCR, the TCRdb table keeps only in-frame clones and is missing some. The repertoire holds about 260,000 clones, with approximately 93% as singletons. The specimen comprised peripheral blood, sampled on day 0 of AZD1222 vaccination. The TCR comes from an adult in good health. J is TRBJ2-7 and V is TRBV18, with D uncertain. CDR3 residues: CASSPFKDYEQYF. The CDR3 coding sequence is TGTGCCAGCTCACCATTCAAGGACTACGAGCAGTACTTC.